This T cell receptor (beta chain) was identified during a study of shared clonotypes between healthy human individuals. The study's findings and limits: It was the few donors that limited the genetic and exposure-history diversity represented. The naive CD4 repertoires of a handful of donors were compared, and about 5% of clonotypes were shared.

Tens of thousands of T cell genomes, or about 190 ng DNA, went into the sorted-subset replicate PCRs. The method was immunoSEQ multiplex PCR; TCRdb's version includes in-frame clones alone and lacks a portion of them. The table has about 800,000 clones, around 96% seen once. Naive CD8 cells comprised CD45RO-negative, CCR7-positively selected cells, excluding terminally differentiated effector memory CD45RA+ cells. Turning to this clone: Its cognate antigen is unknown.

The V and J ends lost 0 bases and 0 bases respectively, with 17 bases between them. The CDR3 runs 19 residues. Germline V gives CDR1 LGHNA, CDR2 YSLEER. This sequence was found in a man younger than 45 in good health. This chain joins TRBV4-3 and TRBJ1-4; D gene unclear. The material sequenced was naive CD8+ T cells sorted from blood. Here the CDR3 reads CASSQDREVPSATNEKLFF. The CDR3, as DNA: TGCGCCAGCAGCCAAGATAGGGAAGTCCCATCTGCAACTAATGAAAAACTGTTTTTT.